This entry concerns a single TCR beta chain. The data were produced by immunoSEQ multiplex PCR, yet TCRdb's version contains in-frame clones alone and is incomplete. Of some 80,000 clones listed, roughly four fifths are singletons. The sample belongs to a study of blood T cell repertoires in COVID-19. Losses at the gene ends were 1 base for V and 8 bases for J; bases not matched to a gene: 6. CDR1 and CDR2 from the germline V gene are MGHRA and YSYEKL. The CDR3 length is 15 residues. Sequencing used peripheral blood. This TCR was sampled from a man aged 80 or over with acute or convalescent COVID-19. The chain links TRBV4-1 to TRBJ2-1; 9 bases line up with TRBD1. The DNA of the CDR3 is TGCGCCAGCAGCCAAGTACAGGGGGCGCAGGATGAGCAGTTCTTC. This codes for CASSQVQGAQDEQFF.